This T cell receptor (beta chain) was profiled in a study of somatic mutations in cytotoxic T cells in rheumatoid arthritis. V was pared by 3 bases and J by 0 bases, with 11 bases between. Germline values: CDR1 SGHVS, CDR2 FNYEAQ. This CDR3 region has 16 residues. Data came from immunoSEQ multiplex PCR; TCRdb stores just in-frame clones and leaves some out. Among fewer than 12,000 clones listed, roughly 73% were seen once. This clone was observed a few times. The TCR was taken from a man aged 55 to 70 in good health. This chain connects TRBV7-6 to TRBJ1-4; D is ambiguous. Sequences were obtained from CD8+ T cells sorted from blood. The CDR3: CASSLVGVATNEKLFF. The CDR3, as DNA: TGTGCCAGCAGCTTGGTCGGGGTTGCAACTAATGAAAAACTGTTTTTT.